This T cell receptor (beta chain) appears in the sequencing data of a study of blood T cell repertoires in COVID-19. In the study overall: Italy, Spain and the United States were the sources of the convalescent and acute COVID-19 samples. T cells, B-cell-depleted T cells, or PBMCs provided the cDNA or gDNA that served as material.

The CDR3 consists of 13 residues. The ends were cut back, 0 bases at V and 7 bases at J, with 10 bases in the middle. Germline loops: CDR1 SGHNT, CDR2 YYREEE (reference sequence). In the source study's methods: Amplification with reference gene primers provided the estimates of nucleated cell counts. Sequencing used immunoSEQ multiplex PCR; TCRdb keeps in-frame clones, though not all of them. V and J calls and clone size come straight from that table; D and trimming were deduced from the DNA. This table has around 340,000 clones, approximately 82% appearing once. The chain has TRBV5-4 and TRBJ1-2; D is perhaps TRBD1 (5 bases). Sequenced sample: peripheral blood. The source is a man aged 30 to 45 with active or convalescent COVID-19. CDR3 sequence: CASSLAGGGGYTF. Here the CDR3 DNA reads TGTGCCAGCAGCTTGGCCGGGGGTGGTGGCTACACCTTC.